The 5 T cell receptor beta chains in this list originate from one sample, sequenced in a study of CXCR3-negative and CXCR3-positive naive CD8 T cells. The libraries of TRB cDNA were prepared using 5' RACE with UMI labels. TCRdb re-called the 5' RACE reads and shows each CDR3 protein once, DNA omitted. This sample contains 30,000 to 40,000 distinct CDR3 sequences. Sequenced sample: memory CD8+ T cells from blood. The receptor set was obtained from a human donor in good health. Some clones in this sample may be carry-over from other donors' samples.

The V and J genes are TRBV4-2 and TRBJ1-1; the TCRdb call, TRBD1, lacks DNA for checking. This CDR3 has 14 amino acids. Germline V gene sequence: CDR1 LGHNA, CDR2 YNFKEQ. The CDR3 loop is CASSQDGGGLEAFF.

The chain joins TRBV19 to TRBJ1-4. Germline loops: CDR1 LNHDA, CDR2 SQIVND (reference sequence). CDR3 length: 11 residues. CDR3: CASTVGEKLFF.

The gene calls are TRBV5-6 and TRBJ2-1; TCRdb's D call of TRBD2 is untestable without DNA. CDR1 and CDR2 (germline): SGHDT, YYEEEE. This CDR3 is built from 14 residues. CDR3 loop: CASSLRTFNNEQFF.

The rearrangement uses TRBV3-1 and TRBJ2-2; TCRdb outputs TRBD2, but without DNA this stays unchecked. This CDR3 has 14 amino acids. Germline CDR1 LGHDT, CDR2 YNNKEL (reference sequence). This chain's CDR3 is CASSRPGEDGELFF.

J is TRBJ2-2 and V is TRBV7-3. The CDR3 has 12 residues. In germline, CDR1 is SGHTA, CDR2 FQGTGA. This chain's CDR3 is CASSLNTGELFF.